The 15 T cell receptor beta chains reported below all come from one sample, sequenced in a study of cytomegalovirus exposure and HLA in healthy donors. Primers included in the PCR were 60 Vbeta and 13 Jbeta primers. The protocol was immunoSEQ multiplex PCR, while the TCRdb copy is restricted to in-frame clones and leaves out a portion. The sample carries over 120,000 clones, about 75% recorded once. Specimen: PBMCs. The receptor source for this set is a man aged 25 to 40 in good health and CMV-seronegative.

The rearrangement joins TRBV7-9 to TRBJ2-7; 11 bases fit TRBD2. This CDR3 contains 15 residues. Looked up from germline, CDR1 is SEHNR and CDR2 is FQNEAQ (reference sequence). With 1 base clipped from V and 3 bases from J, the junction kept 2 bases outside the gene matches. CDR3 protein: CASSLGLAGFYEQYF. CDR3 DNA: TGTGCCAGCAGCTTAGGACTAGCGGGGTTCTACGAGCAGTACTTC.

This rearrangement joins TRBV25-1 to TRBJ2-4; TRBD1 aligns across 11 bases. The CDR3 totals 18 residues. CDR1 and CDR2 from the germline V gene are MGHDK and SYGVNS. After removal of 6 bases from V and 7 bases from J, the junction contained 17 bases not matched to a gene. The CDR3 loop reads CASSPGDRGTVGRNIQYF. The CDR3 nucleotides are TGTGCCAGCAGCCCTGGGGACAGGGGGACCGTCGGGCGGAACATTCAGTACTTC.

This clone was found a few times. The rearrangement joins TRBV6-5 to TRBJ2-7; 10 nucleotides align to TRBD1. V lost 4 bases and J lost 7; bases outside the gene matches: 10. CDR3 length: 15 residues. In germline, CDR1 is MNHEY, CDR2 SVGAGI. The CDR3 here is CASSFPGQGKLEQYF. The CDR3 DNA sequence: TGTGCCAGCAGTTTTCCGGGACAGGGGAAGTTGGAGCAGTACTTC.

The chain employs TRBV6-6 and TRBJ1-1; 7 bases agree with TRBD1. The CDR3 loop spans 16 amino acids. After removal of 0 bases from V and 10 bases from J, the junction contained 14 bases not matched to a gene. Germline V gene data show CDR1 as MNHNY and CDR2 as SVGAGI (reference sequence). This CDR3 is CASSYSFEGAIPSAFF. The CDR3, as DNA: TGTGCCAGCAGTTACTCGTTTGAGGGGGCGATCCCCTCAGCTTTCTTT.

This chain uses TRBV6-4 with TRBJ1-3, with D maybe TRBD1 (5 bases). This CDR3 is built from 17 residues. The V gene lost 0 bases and the J gene lost 4 bases, with 16 bases spanning the gap. Germline CDR1 reads MRHNA; CDR2 reads SNTAGT. The CDR3 loop is CASSDSGEVPRGNTIYF. The CDR3 coding sequence is TGTGCCAGCAGTGACTCAGGGGAAGTTCCGAGGGGAAACACCATATATTTT.

This chain links TRBV5-1 with TRBJ1-3; D remains unclear. This CDR3 contains 16 residues. The V gene's germline CDR1 is SGHRS and CDR2 YFSETQ. Trimming stripped 0 bases from V and 7 bases from J, with 17 bases between. The chain's CDR3 is CASSLDPGVGGNTIYF. CDR3 in DNA: TGCGCCAGCAGCTTGGACCCAGGTGTTGGTGGCAACACCATATATTTT.

This sequence joins TRBV7-6 and TRBJ1-4; D not resolved. This CDR3 is 15 amino acids long. CDR1 is SGHVS and CDR2 is FNYEAQ in the germline V gene. With 5 bases removed from V and 0 bases from J, the gap between germline ends came to 10 bases. The CDR3, as DNA: TGTGCCAGCAGCCTAAGCCGTGCAACTAATGAAAAACTGTTTTTT. Translating it yields CASSLSRATNEKLFF.

The chain recombines TRBV28 with TRBJ1-1; no clear D. The CDR3 covers 16 residues. Trimming stripped 8 bases from V and 6 bases from J, with 25 bases between. CDR1 MDHEN and CDR2 SYDVKM come from the germline V gene. The CDR3 sequence is CASDPFRSSGNAEAFF. CDR3 coding DNA: TGTGCCAGCGACCCATTTAGGAGCTCCGGTAACGCTGAAGCTTTCTTT.

This clone was counted between two and nine times. This chain links TRBV5-1 with TRBJ1-2; D is unresolved. Germline V gene data show CDR1 as SGHRS and CDR2 as YFSETQ. The V gene lost 1 base and the J gene lost 2 bases, with 6 bases spanning the gap. There are 13 residues in the CDR3. The CDR3 DNA follows: TGCGCCAGCAGCTTGAGACAAAACTATGGCTACACCTTC. This encodes CASSLRQNYGYTF.

This sequence joins TRBV5-1 and TRBJ2-2; D possibly corresponds to TRBD2 (6 bases). V lost 5 bases and J lost 4, with 15 bases in between. This CDR3 has 15 amino acids. The germline V gene has CDR1 SGHRS and CDR2 YFSETQ. The CDR3 DNA is TGCGCCAGCAGGGGGGGAAACAGAGTCACCGGGGAGCTGTTTTTT. This translates into CASRGGNRVTGELFF.

The V gene is TRBV28, the J gene TRBJ2-5; D might be TRBD2 (6 bases). The CDR3 contains 14 residues. CDR1 is MDHEN and CDR2 is SYDVKM in the germline V gene. V was cut by 5 bases and J by 5 bases, with 15 bases left in between. For the CDR3, the DNA is TGTGCCAGCAGTCCCCGGGTTGGGGGGGAGACCCAGTACTTC. Amino acid sequence: CASSPRVGGETQYF.

In this sample, this clone turned up once. This chain joins TRBV30 and TRBJ2-3; D gene uncertain. V dropped 2 bases and J dropped 3 bases, with 12 bases sitting between them. Germline V CDR1 and CDR2: GTSNPN, SVGIG (reference sequence). The CDR3 covers 14 residues. The CDR3 DNA reads as TGTGCCTGGAGTCGCGCCCCAAATACAGATACGCAGTATTTT. Its translation is CAWSRAPNTDTQYF.

V usage is TRBV2 and J usage is TRBJ2-1; D might be TRBD2 (5 bases). Germline CDR1 reads SNHLY; CDR2 reads FYNNEI. The CDR3 has 15 amino acids. V was trimmed by 7 bases and J by 5 bases, leaving 18 bases between them. For the CDR3, the DNA is TGTGCCAGCAATGAGGGTGGCGAGGGAGACAATGAGCAGTTCTTC. Its translation is CASNEGGEGDNEQFF.

This clone occurred once. V is TRBV10-2 and J is TRBJ1-5, with D hard to call. Trimming removed 0 bases at V and 5 bases at J, with 8 bases between. The germline CDR1 and CDR2 sequences are WSHSY and SAAADI. The CDR3 consists of 14 residues. The CDR3 DNA follows: TGCGCCAGCAGTGAGTCTGAGGGCTATCAGCCCCAGCATTTT. Translated, it gives CASSESEGYQPQHF.

The chain links TRBV5-4 to TRBJ2-1; TRBD1 matches 7 bases. Germline V gene data show CDR1 as SGHNT and CDR2 as YYREEE (reference sequence). With V trimmed by 4 bases and J by 4 bases, 2 bases remained unmatched. CDR3 length equals 13 residues. The CDR3 DNA is TGTGCCAGCAGCCCGGGACAGTACAATGAGCAGTTCTTC. Its translation is CASSPGQYNEQFF.